Presented here are 18 T cell receptor beta chains from one specimen sequenced in a study of identical twins. Via MiXCR, TCRdb re-called the 5' RACE reads, giving one row per CDR3 protein. Here the sample spans roughly 480,000 distinct CDR3 sequences, about 24% being singletons. These data were also reused for a study on T cells expressing NK-cell markers.

The material sequenced was CD4+ T cells sorted from blood. These receptors all come from a woman between 18 and 30 years old in good health.

This chain uses TRBV3-1 with TRBJ2-7, with D possibly called TRBD1 or TRBD2 (5 bases each). CDR3 length: 13 amino acids. Germline CDR1 and CDR2: LGHDT and YNNKEL (reference sequence). Trimming took off 1 base at V and 6 bases at J, with 10 bases between the two ends. The CDR3 DNA reads TGTGCCAGCAGCCAAGGAGACGGGACCGAGCAGTACTTC. Translating it yields CASSQGDGTEQYF.

The chain recombines TRBV5-1 with TRBJ2-5; D not resolved. This CDR3 has 13 residues. V was trimmed by 2 bases and J by 3 bases, leaving 8 bases between them. Per germline, CDR1 SGHRS and CDR2 YFSETQ. The CDR3 nucleotides read TGCGCCAGCAGCTTCTCGCAGAAAGAGACCCAGTACTTC. This codes for CASSFSQKETQYF.

There are a few counts of this clonotype. The chain joins TRBV12-3 or TRBV12-4 to TRBJ1-1; 7 bases agree with TRBD1. The CDR3 runs to 15 residues. With 5 bases clipped from V and 11 bases from J, the junction kept 17 bases outside the gene matches. CDR3 loop: CASSQGDRRWMRAFF. In DNA, the CDR3 is TGTGCCAGCAGTCAGGGGGACAGACGCTGGATGAGGGCTTTCTTT.

This clonotype appeared a few times. The chain has TRBV10-3 and TRBJ2-1; the match to TRBD2 covers 11 bases. Germline V gene data show CDR1 as ENHRY and CDR2 as SYGVKD. V gave up 0 bases and J gave up 8 bases; unmatched junction bases: 15. CDR3 length equals 19 residues. CDR3 nucleotide sequence: TGTGCCATCAGTGAGTCGGTAGCGGGGGGGCACTTGTTTATCCATGAGCAGTTCTTC. Its protein product is CAISESVAGGHLFIHEQFF.

This chain's CDR3 is CASRALEGGNTGELFF. The CDR3 nucleotides are TGTGCCAGCCGAGCTTTAGAGGGAGGGAACACCGGGGAGCTGTTTTTT. The chain joins TRBV12-3 or TRBV12-4 to TRBJ2-2; TRBD2 might be the D (6 bases). V dropped 8 bases and J dropped 1 base, with 17 bases sitting between them. The CDR3 length is 16 residues.

This chain uses TRBV6-2 or TRBV6-3 with TRBJ2-2; weak D call: TRBD1 (6 bases). The CDR3 length is 16 residues. V dropped 2 bases and J dropped 3 bases, with 13 bases sitting between them. CDR1 and CDR2 from the germline V gene are MNHEY and SVGEGT. This chain's CDR3 is CASSYRTQGYTGELFF. The CDR3 DNA follows: TGTGCCAGCAGTTACAGGACCCAGGGGTACACCGGGGAGCTGTTTTTT.

The rearrangement joins TRBV5-6 to TRBJ1-2, with 8 bases that match TRBD1. V gave up 3 bases and J gave up 8 bases; unmatched junction bases: 12. Per the germline V gene, CDR1 is SGHDT and CDR2 is YYEEEE. There are 15 residues in the CDR3. The CDR3 nucleotides read TGTGCCAGCAGCTGGGGACAGGACACGTCTTCAGGCTACACCTTC. Translating gives CASSWGQDTSSGYTF. Filled out from reference TRBV5-6 and TRBJ1-2, the complete variable domain reads DAGVTQSPTHLIKTRGQQVTLRCSPKSGHDTVSWYQQALGQGPQFIFQYYEEEERQRGNFPDRFSGHQFPNYSSELNVNALLLGDSALYLCASSWGQDTSSGYTFGSGTRLTVV.

This clonotype is a singleton in its sample. The chain uses TRBV10-3 and TRBJ2-3; no reliable D call. This CDR3 contains 11 residues. Germline V gene data show CDR1 as ENHRY and CDR2 as SYGVKD. Trimming cost V 7 bases and J 3 bases, with 5 bases left between them. CDR3 sequence reads: CAIKQTDTQYF. DNA of the CDR3: TGTGCCATCAAGCAGACAGATACGCAGTATTTT.

The J gene is TRBJ2-4, the V gene TRBV20-1; D ambiguous. This CDR3 is 14 amino acids long. Trimming shortened V by 0 bases and J by 7 bases, and 13 bases separated the two germline ends. Per germline, CDR1 DFQATT and CDR2 SNEGSKA (reference sequence). The CDR3: CSARDSVVSNIQYF. CDR3 nucleotides: TGCAGTGCTAGAGATTCCGTGGTGTCGAACATTCAGTACTTC.

The chain employs TRBV12-3 or TRBV12-4 and TRBJ2-7; D remains ambiguous. The CDR3 extends over 13 amino acids. V lost 2 bases, J lost 3 bases, and 8 bases lay in between. The CDR3 nucleotides read TGTGCCAGCAGTTTACAGGTTCTCTACGAGCAGTACTTC. Protein sequence: CASSLQVLYEQYF.

The chain is built from TRBV19 and TRBJ2-2; 8 nucleotides agree with TRBD2. The CDR3 covers 15 residues. With 5 bases clipped from V and 6 bases from J, the junction kept 8 bases outside the gene matches. Germline CDR1 LNHDA, CDR2 SQIVND (reference sequence). This CDR3 reads CASSLRLAYAGELFF. The CDR3 DNA reads as TGTGCCAGTAGTCTACGACTAGCGTATGCCGGGGAGCTGTTTTTT.

The chain is built from TRBV10-3 and TRBJ2-2; 11 positions match TRBD2. The CDR3 is 16 amino acids. CDR1 and CDR2 from the germline V gene are ENHRY and SYGVKD. Trimming removed 3 bases from V and 6 bases from J; junction bases left unmatched: 6. The CDR3 coding sequence is TGTGCCATCAGTGATACCGGGACTAGCGGTCCCGGGGAGCTGTTTTTT. Protein: CAISDTGTSGPGELFF.

This clonotype appeared a few times. V is TRBV7-6 and J is TRBJ1-6, with a tentative D call TRBD1 (5 bases). The V end lost 3 bases, the J end lost 7 bases, and 13 bases lay between the germline ends. CDR1 SGHVS and CDR2 FNYEAQ come from the germline V gene. The CDR3 totals 15 residues. CDR3 bases: TGTGCCAGCAGCTTCCTTGGGGGGGAAAATTCACCCCTCCACTTT. Amino acid sequence: CASSFLGGENSPLHF.

The chain is built from TRBV7-2 and TRBJ2-3; D may match TRBD1 or TRBD2 (5 bases each). The germline gives CDR1 SGHTA, CDR2 FQGNSA. This CDR3 contains 15 residues. V shed 2 bases and J shed 5 bases, with 14 bases lying between them. The CDR3 spells CASSLSGDAEDTQYF. CDR3 DNA: TGTGCCAGCAGCTTAAGTGGGGACGCCGAAGATACGCAGTATTTT.

The chain links TRBV5-1 to TRBJ2-1; D unresolved. Trimming pared 0 bases from V and 0 bases from J, leaving 13 bases between. The CDR3 is 17 residues long. CDR1 SGHRS and CDR2 YFSETQ come from the germline V gene. The CDR3 DNA reads TGCGCCAGCAGCTTGGTCCGGTGGGGTTACTCCTACAATGAGCAGTTCTTC. Translation: CASSLVRWGYSYNEQFF. Drawing the rest from reference TRBV5-1 and TRBJ2-1, the complete variable domain is KAGVTQTPRYLIKTRGQQVTLSCSPISGHRSVSWYQQTPGQGLQFLFEYFSETQRNKGNFPGRFSGRQFSNSRSEMNVSTLELGDSALYLCASSLVRWGYSYNEQFFGPGTRLTVL.

This sequence joins TRBV7-9 and TRBJ1-6; D is ambiguous. CDR1 and CDR2 from the germline V gene are SEHNR and FQNEAQ (reference sequence). There are 13 residues in the CDR3. V shed 1 base and J shed 10 bases, with 8 bases lying between them. The CDR3 nucleotides read TGTGCCAGCAGCTTAGAGTCGGCCTCACCCCTCCACTTT. This codes for CASSLESASPLHF.

This clonotype was observed a few times. The chain carries TRBV4-3 and TRBJ2-1; tentative D call: TRBD1 (6 bases). V lost 0 bases, J lost 5 bases, and 11 bases lay in between. Germline V gene data show CDR1 as LGHNA and CDR2 as YSLEER. The CDR3 totals 15 residues. The CDR3 nucleotides are TGCGCCAGCAGCCAAGAGGGGGCCGGTCACAATGAGCAGTTCTTC. Translation gives CASSQEGAGHNEQFF.

About this clonotype: A read error may explain this, as a much larger clone is one base away. The rearrangement uses TRBV3-1 and TRBJ2-3, with D possibly being TRBD2 (5 bases). This CDR3 comprises 16 residues. Germline V CDR1 and CDR2: LGHDT, YNNKEL (reference sequence). The CDR3 DNA follows: TGTGCCAGCTGCCAATGGCCTAGCATTCAGGAAGATACGCAGTATTTT. Translating it yields CASCQWPSIQEDTQYF.